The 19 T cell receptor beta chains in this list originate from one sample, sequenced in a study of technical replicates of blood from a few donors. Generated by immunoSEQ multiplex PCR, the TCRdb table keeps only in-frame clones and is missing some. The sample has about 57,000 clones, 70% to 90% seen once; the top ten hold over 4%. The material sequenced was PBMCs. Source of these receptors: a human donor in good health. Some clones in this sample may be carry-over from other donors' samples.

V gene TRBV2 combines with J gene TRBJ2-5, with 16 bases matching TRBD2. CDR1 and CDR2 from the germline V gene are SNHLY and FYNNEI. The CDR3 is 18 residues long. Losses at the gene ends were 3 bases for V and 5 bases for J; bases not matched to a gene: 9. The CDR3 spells CASSDPGLAGGRGETQYF. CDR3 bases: TGTGCCAGCAGTGATCCGGGACTAGCGGGAGGGAGGGGGGAGACCCAGTACTTC.

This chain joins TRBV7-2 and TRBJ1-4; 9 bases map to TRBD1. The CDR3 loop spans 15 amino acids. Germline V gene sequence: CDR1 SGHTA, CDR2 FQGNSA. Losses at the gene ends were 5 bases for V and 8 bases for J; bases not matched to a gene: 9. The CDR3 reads CASSLGGQGGEKLFF. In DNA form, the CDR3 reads TGTGCCAGCAGCCTAGGGGGACAGGGAGGCGAAAAACTGTTTTTT.

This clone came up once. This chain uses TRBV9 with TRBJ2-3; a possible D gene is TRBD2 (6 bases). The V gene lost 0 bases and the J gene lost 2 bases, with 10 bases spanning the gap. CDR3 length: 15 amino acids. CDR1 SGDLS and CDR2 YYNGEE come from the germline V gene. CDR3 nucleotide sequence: TGTGCCAGCAGCGTAGAGGCTAGCGTCACAGATACGCAGTATTTT. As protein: CASSVEASVTDTQYF.

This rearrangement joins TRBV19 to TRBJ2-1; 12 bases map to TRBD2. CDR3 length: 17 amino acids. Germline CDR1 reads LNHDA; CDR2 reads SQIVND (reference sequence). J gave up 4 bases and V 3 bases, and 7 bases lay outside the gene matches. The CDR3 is CASSIAHLAGGYNEQFF. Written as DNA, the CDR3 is TGTGCCAGTAGTATTGCCCATCTAGCGGGAGGGTACAATGAGCAGTTCTTC.

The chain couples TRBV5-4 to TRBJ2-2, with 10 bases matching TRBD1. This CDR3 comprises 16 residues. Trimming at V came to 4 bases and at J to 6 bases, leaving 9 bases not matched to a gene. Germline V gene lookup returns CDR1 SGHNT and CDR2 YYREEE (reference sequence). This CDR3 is CASSIRDRGFPGELFF. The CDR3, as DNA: TGTGCCAGCAGCATCCGGGACAGGGGTTTCCCCGGGGAGCTGTTTTTT. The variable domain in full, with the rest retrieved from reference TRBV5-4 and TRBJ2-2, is ETGVTQSPTHLIKTRGQQVTLRCSSQSGHNTVSWYQQALGQGPQFIFQYYREEENGRGNFPPRFSGLQFPNYSSELNVNALELDDSALYLCASSIRDRGFPGELFFGEGSRLTVL.

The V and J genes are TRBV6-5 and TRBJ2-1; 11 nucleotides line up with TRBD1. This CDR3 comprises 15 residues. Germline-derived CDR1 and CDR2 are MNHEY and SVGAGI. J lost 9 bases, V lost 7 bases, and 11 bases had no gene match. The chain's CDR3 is CASMGQGDSVGEQFF. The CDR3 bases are TGTGCCAGCATGGGACAGGGGGACAGTGTTGGTGAGCAGTTCTTC.

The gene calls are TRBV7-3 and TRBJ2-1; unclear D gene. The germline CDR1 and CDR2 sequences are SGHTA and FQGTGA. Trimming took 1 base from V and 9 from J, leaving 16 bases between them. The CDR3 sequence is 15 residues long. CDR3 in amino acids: CASSLRSSSLGEQFF. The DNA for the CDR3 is TGTGCCAGCAGCTTAAGGTCTAGTAGTTTGGGTGAGCAGTTCTTC.

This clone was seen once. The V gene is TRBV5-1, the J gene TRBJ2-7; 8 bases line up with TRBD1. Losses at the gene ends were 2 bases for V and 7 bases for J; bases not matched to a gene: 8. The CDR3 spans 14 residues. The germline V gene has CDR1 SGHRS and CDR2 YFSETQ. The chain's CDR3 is CASSFQGAHNEQYF. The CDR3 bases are TGCGCCAGCAGCTTCCAGGGGGCGCACAATGAGCAGTACTTC.

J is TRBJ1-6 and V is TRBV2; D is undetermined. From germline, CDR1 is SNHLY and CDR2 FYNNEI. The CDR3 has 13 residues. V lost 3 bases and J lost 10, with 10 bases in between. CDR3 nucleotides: TGTGCCAGCAGTGAGAACTATAGATCACCCCTCCACTTT. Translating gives CASSENYRSPLHF.

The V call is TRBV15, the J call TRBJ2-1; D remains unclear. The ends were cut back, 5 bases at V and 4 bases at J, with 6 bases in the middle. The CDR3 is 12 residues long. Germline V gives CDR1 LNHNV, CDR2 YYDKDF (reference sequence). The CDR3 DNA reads TGTGCCACCAGCCCTCTTTACAATGAGCAGTTCTTC. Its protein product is CATSPLYNEQFF. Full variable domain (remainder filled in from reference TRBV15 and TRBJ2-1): DAMVIQNPRYQVTQFGKPVTLSCSQTLNHNVMYWYQQKSSQAPKLLFHYYDKDFNNEADTPDNFQSRRPNTSFCFLDIRSPGLGDTAMYLCATSPLYNEQFFGPGTRLTVL.

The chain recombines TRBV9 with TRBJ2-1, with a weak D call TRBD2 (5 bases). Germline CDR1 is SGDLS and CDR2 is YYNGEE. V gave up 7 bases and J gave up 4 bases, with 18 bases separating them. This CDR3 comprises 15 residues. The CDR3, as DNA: TGTGCCAGCCTCCCCCGGCGGGTGACATACAATGAGCAGTTCTTC. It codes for CASLPRRVTYNEQFF.

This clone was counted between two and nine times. As DNA, the CDR3 is TGCGCCAGCAGCCACCCCACTCGGAGTACAATGTATGGCTACACCTTC. Protein product: CASSHPTRSTMYGYTF. The chain recombines TRBV4-1 with TRBJ1-2, with unresolved D. The CDR3 totals 16 residues. V shed 3 bases and J shed 5 bases, with 19 bases lying between them. CDR1 and CDR2 from the germline V gene are MGHRA and YSYEKL.

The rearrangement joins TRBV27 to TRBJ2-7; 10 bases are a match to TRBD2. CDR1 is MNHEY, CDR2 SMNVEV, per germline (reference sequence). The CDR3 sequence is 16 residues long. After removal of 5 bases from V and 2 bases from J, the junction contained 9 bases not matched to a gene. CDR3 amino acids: CASSPRSLAGAYEQYF. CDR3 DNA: TGTGCCAGCAGTCCACGAAGCCTAGCGGGGGCCTACGAGCAGTACTTC.

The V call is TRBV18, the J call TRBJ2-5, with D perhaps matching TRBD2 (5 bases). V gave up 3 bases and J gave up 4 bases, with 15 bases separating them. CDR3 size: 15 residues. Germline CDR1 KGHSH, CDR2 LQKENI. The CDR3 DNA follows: TGTGCCAGCTCACCTGGGAGTGGTAGCTCAGAGACCCAGTACTTC. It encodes CASSPGSGSSETQYF. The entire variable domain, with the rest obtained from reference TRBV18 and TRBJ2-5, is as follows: NAGVMQNPRHLVRRRGQEARLRCSPMKGHSHVYWYRQLPEEGLKFMVYLQKENIIDESGMPKERFSAEFPKEGPSILRIQQVVRGDSAAYFCASSPGSGSSETQYFGPGTRLLVL.

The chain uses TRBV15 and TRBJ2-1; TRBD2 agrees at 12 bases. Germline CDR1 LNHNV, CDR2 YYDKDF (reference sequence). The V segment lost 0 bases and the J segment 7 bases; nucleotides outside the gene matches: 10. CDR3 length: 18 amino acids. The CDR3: CATSRDRLAGGPGNEQFF. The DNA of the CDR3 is TGTGCCACCAGCAGAGATCGGCTAGCGGGAGGGCCGGGAAATGAGCAGTTCTTC.

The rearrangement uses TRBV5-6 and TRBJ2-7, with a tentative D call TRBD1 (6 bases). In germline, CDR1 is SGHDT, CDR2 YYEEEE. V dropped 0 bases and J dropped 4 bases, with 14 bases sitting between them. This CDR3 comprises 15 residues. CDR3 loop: CASSLGPGTQYEQYF. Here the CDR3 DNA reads TGTGCCAGCAGCTTGGGCCCCGGGACACAGTACGAGCAGTACTTC.

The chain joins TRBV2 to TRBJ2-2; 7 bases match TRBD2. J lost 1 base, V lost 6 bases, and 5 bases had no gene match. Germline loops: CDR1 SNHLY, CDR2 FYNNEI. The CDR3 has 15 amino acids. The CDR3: CASRGAGRNTGELFF. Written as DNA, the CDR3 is TGTGCCAGCAGGGGAGCGGGGCGGAACACCGGGGAGCTGTTTTTT.

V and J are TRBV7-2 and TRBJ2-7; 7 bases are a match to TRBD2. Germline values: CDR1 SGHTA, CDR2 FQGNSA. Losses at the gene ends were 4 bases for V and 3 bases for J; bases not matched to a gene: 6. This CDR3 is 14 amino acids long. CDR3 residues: CASSSSGGGYEQYF. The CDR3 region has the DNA TGTGCCAGCAGCTCTAGCGGCGGAGGCTACGAGCAGTACTTC.

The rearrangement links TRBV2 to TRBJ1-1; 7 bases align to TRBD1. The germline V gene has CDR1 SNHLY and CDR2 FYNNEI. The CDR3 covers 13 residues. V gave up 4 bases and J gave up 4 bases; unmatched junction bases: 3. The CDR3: CASSVEGATEAFF. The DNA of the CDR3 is TGTGCCAGCAGTGTGGAGGGGGCCACTGAAGCTTTCTTT. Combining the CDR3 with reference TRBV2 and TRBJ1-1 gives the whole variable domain EPEVTQTPSHQVTQMGQEVILRCVPISNHLYFYWYRQILGQKVEFLVSFYNNEISEKSEIFDDQFSVERPDGSNFTLKIRSTKLEDSAMYFCASSVEGATEAFFGQGTRLTVV.